These 28 T cell receptor beta chains originate from one sample sequenced in a study of T cells in Graves' hyperthyroidism and ophthalmopathy (dated by TCRdb to the late 2010s). The library came from multiplex PCR. The run used an Illumina HiSeq 2000. The TCR beta CDR3 regions were amplified from the RNA transcripts. For the first round of RT-PCR on the TCR CDR3, the HTBI primer set was used together with the Qiagen OneStep RT-PCR kit. The raw public data were reprocessed by TCRdb itself: fastp quality trimming at Q25, MiXCR clonotype calling, in-frame beta chains only. All rows with the same CDR3 protein become a single entry with the most common DNA and genes. Present in this sample are some 490,000 distinct CDR3 sequences, roughly a sixth of which were seen just once. The ten biggest clones cover approximately 32% of the sample. Material: blood. These receptors all stem from a woman aged 30 to 39 with Graves' ophthalmopathy.

This clonotype was seen only a few times. The rearrangement links TRBV15 to TRBJ2-6; D is ambiguous. Trimming took off 4 bases at V and 4 bases at J, with 14 bases between the two ends. CDR1 and CDR2 (germline): LNHNV, YYDKDF (reference sequence). This CDR3 region has 16 residues. CDR3 nucleotide sequence: TGTGCCACCAGCATTCCGGGTATGAGGGGGGCCAACGTCCTGACTTTC. This gives the protein CATSIPGMRGANVLTF.

This clonotype was observed many times. This chain uses TRBV24-1 with TRBJ1-5; the D is unclear. The length of the CDR3 is 18 residues. Germline V gene data show CDR1 as KGHDR and CDR2 as SFDVKD. Trimming stripped 1 base from V and 7 bases from J, with 22 bases between. For the CDR3, the DNA is TGTGCCACCAGTGATTTTTTAGGAGATGCTGGGTTTGGGCAGCCCCAGCATTTT. Protein product: CATSDFLGDAGFGQPQHF.

The chain couples TRBV7-9 to TRBJ1-2; 8 bases match TRBD1. V trimming: 5 bases; J trimming: 4 bases; junction bases outside the gene matches: 6. This CDR3 has 14 residues. CDR1 SEHNR and CDR2 FQNEAQ come from the germline V gene (reference sequence). The DNA for the CDR3 is TGTGCCAGCAGCGGCCCCGGGACAGGCTATGGCTACACCTTC. Protein: CASSGPGTGYGYTF.

On this clonotype itself: This could be a read error, since a much larger clone is one nucleotide away. The rearrangement uses TRBV24-1 and TRBJ2-5, with 8 bases fitting TRBD1. This CDR3 region has 17 residues. Germline V gene sequence: CDR1 KGHDR, CDR2 SFDVKD. The CDR3: CATSDFRGQAIQGTQYF. As DNA, the CDR3 is TGTGCCACCAGTGATTTCAGGGGACAGGCCATACAAGGGACCCAGTACTTC.

In this sample, this clonotype turned up many times. The chain carries TRBV3-1 and TRBJ2-5; 15 bases are a match to TRBD2. The length of the CDR3 is 17 residues. CDR1 and CDR2 from the germline V gene are LGHDT and YNNKEL (reference sequence). V lost 4 bases and J lost 5; bases outside the gene matches: 8. CDR3 coding DNA: TGTGCCAGCAGCCCCGGACTAGCGGGAGGGCCCCGGGAGACCCAGTACTTC. Its protein product is CASSPGLAGGPRETQYF.

This clonotype showed up just a few times. The chain links TRBV6-2 or TRBV6-3 to TRBJ1-6; D is undetermined. Germline values: CDR1 MNHEY, CDR2 SVGEGT. The CDR3 length is 11 residues. Trimming removed 8 bases from V and 11 bases from J, with 10 bases in between. This CDR3 is CASGNQPPLHF. As DNA, the CDR3 is TGTGCCAGCGGGAATCAGCCACCCCTCCACTTT.

The J gene is TRBJ2-1, the V gene TRBV4-1; weak D call: TRBD1 (5 bases). Germline values: CDR1 MGHRA, CDR2 YSYEKL. The CDR3 length is 17 residues. The ends were cut back, 3 bases at V and 0 bases at J, with 15 bases in the middle. The CDR3 reads CASSQGWGAYSYNEQFF. DNA for the CDR3: TGCGCCAGCAGCCAGGGCTGGGGCGCCTACTCCTACAATGAGCAGTTCTTC.

The chain joins TRBV29-1 to TRBJ1-2; 8 bases agree with TRBD1. Per the germline V gene, CDR1 is SQVTM and CDR2 is ANQGSEA. This CDR3 has 15 residues. Trimming removed 3 bases from V and 5 bases from J; junction bases left unmatched: 11. CDR3 nucleotides: TGCAGCGTTGAGGGGTTAGGGCAGGGGGCGTATGGCTACACCTTC. Translation: CSVEGLGQGAYGYTF.

This clonotype showed up many times. The V call is TRBV18, the J call TRBJ2-5, with no clear D. Germline V gene sequence: CDR1 KGHSH, CDR2 LQKENI. The CDR3 consists of 15 residues. V was cut by 0 bases and J by 5 bases, with 13 bases left in between. CDR3 loop: CASSPPNAQFETQYF. The CDR3 bases are TGTGCCAGCTCACCACCCAATGCCCAGTTTGAGACCCAGTACTTC.

This sequence joins TRBV28 and TRBJ1-5; 9 bases map to TRBD1. Trimming removed 6 bases from V and 7 bases from J; junction bases left unmatched: 10. Per germline, CDR1 MDHEN and CDR2 SYDVKM. The CDR3 sequence is 15 residues long. The CDR3 spells CASRPGQGIWQPQHF. The CDR3 DNA reads as TGTGCCAGCAGACCGGGACAGGGAATTTGGCAGCCCCAGCATTTT.

This clonotype was seen many times. The genes are TRBV4-1 and TRBJ1-1; D unclear. The CDR3 has 16 amino acids. V shed 3 bases and J shed 0 bases, with 14 bases lying between them. Looked up from germline, CDR1 is MGHRA and CDR2 is YSYEKL. CDR3 sequence: CASSHSLSYLNTEAFF. In nucleotides, the CDR3 is TGCGCCAGCAGCCATTCGCTCAGCTACTTGAACACTGAAGCTTTCTTT.

This sequence joins TRBV5-8 and TRBJ1-1; D gene ambiguous. The CDR3 has 12 residues. The germline V gene encodes CDR1 SGHTS and CDR2 YDEGEE. The V end lost 4 bases, the J end lost 3 bases, and 7 bases lay between the germline ends. For the CDR3, the DNA is TGTGCCAGCAGCGCCACTGACACTGAAGCTTTCTTT. Its translation is CASSATDTEAFF.

The chain combines TRBV12-3 or TRBV12-4 with TRBJ1-2; D call uncertain. The ends were cut back, 0 bases at V and 8 bases at J, with 10 bases in the middle. The CDR3 runs 13 residues. The CDR3 bases are TGTGCCAGCAGTTTAGCGAGTATAGGAGGCTACACCTTC. This codes for CASSLASIGGYTF.

This clonotype was detected many times. This chain links TRBV30 with TRBJ2-7; D is uncertain. The CDR3 extends over 14 amino acids. Per germline, CDR1 GTSNPN and CDR2 SVGIG (reference sequence). Trimming stripped 2 bases from V and 0 bases from J, with 11 bases between. As DNA, the CDR3 is TGTGCCTGGAGTAAAGTTTTCCTCTCCTACGAGCAGTACTTC. It is translated as CAWSKVFLSYEQYF.

This clonotype was counted only a few times. V gene TRBV19 combines with J gene TRBJ2-7; TRBD1 agrees at 7 bases. From germline, CDR1 is LNHDA and CDR2 SQIVND (reference sequence). The CDR3 is 13 amino acids. Trimming at V came to 7 bases and at J to 5 bases, leaving 8 bases not matched to a gene. The CDR3 is CASNAGGYDEQYF. The DNA for the CDR3 is TGTGCCAGTAATGCAGGGGGTTACGACGAGCAGTACTTC.

This clonotype was picked up a small number of times. V and J are TRBV12-3 or TRBV12-4 and TRBJ1-2; D uncertain. V lost 3 bases to trimming and J lost 5 bases, with 10 bases between them. The CDR3 runs 13 residues. CDR3 sequence: CASSLDLLYGYTF. Here the CDR3 DNA reads TGTGCCAGCAGTTTGGACCTGTTATATGGCTACACCTTC.

This clonotype appeared many times. The chain uses TRBV27 and TRBJ1-2; 7 bases match TRBD1. With 5 bases clipped from V and 4 bases from J, the junction kept 7 bases outside the gene matches. This CDR3 comprises 14 residues. The germline CDR1 and CDR2 sequences are MNHEY and SMNVEV (reference sequence). The DNA of the CDR3 is TGTGCCAGCAGTCAACGGGACAGTAGCTATGGCTACACCTTC. Translated: CASSQRDSSYGYTF.

This clonotype has at least ten counts. V and J are TRBV7-3 and TRBJ2-7; D is possibly TRBD2 (6 bases). The CDR3 extends over 14 amino acids. Germline values: CDR1 SGHTA, CDR2 FQGTGA. Trimming removed 2 bases from V and 5 bases from J, with 13 bases in between. The CDR3 spells CASSLGGDPNEQYF. CDR3 in DNA: TGTGCCAGCAGCTTAGGCGGGGATCCTAACGAGCAGTACTTC.

The genes are TRBV4-1 and TRBJ1-5; 7 nucleotides line up with TRBD1. This CDR3 region has 16 residues. V shed 1 base, J shed 4 bases, and the junction held 7 bases outside the gene matches. Looked up from germline, CDR1 is MGHRA and CDR2 is YSYEKL. The CDR3 protein is CASSQVGTARNQPQHF. In nucleotides, the CDR3 is TGCGCCAGCAGCCAAGTTGGGACAGCGAGGAATCAGCCCCAGCATTTT.

This clonotype was observed at least ten times. The chain carries TRBV18 and TRBJ2-3, with D tentatively TRBD2 (6 bases). In germline, CDR1 is KGHSH, CDR2 LQKENI. Trimming took 1 base from V and 1 from J, leaving 12 bases between them. The length of the CDR3 is 16 residues. CDR3 sequence reads: CASSPRGVYGTDTQYF. CDR3 sequence (DNA): TGTGCCAGCTCACCACGGGGGGTGTACGGCACAGATACGCAGTATTTT.

The chain joins TRBV28 to TRBJ1-2; tentatively, D is TRBD1 (6 bases). This CDR3 region has 13 residues. Germline CDR1 MDHEN, CDR2 SYDVKM. Trimming left V 6 bases short and J 6 bases short, with 14 bases between. The CDR3 protein is CASRLTGYNGYTF. CDR3 sequence (DNA): TGTGCCAGCAGACTTACAGGGTATAATGGCTACACCTTC.

This clonotype was seen more than once but under ten times. This chain connects TRBV6-1 to TRBJ1-5; D may be TRBD1 (6 bases). There are 14 residues in the CDR3. V gave up 6 bases and J gave up 7 bases, with 16 bases separating them. The germline V gene encodes CDR1 MNHNS and CDR2 SASEGT. The CDR3: CASSPGQRHQPQHF. Written as DNA, the CDR3 is TGTGCCAGCAGCCCAGGACAGAGACACCAGCCCCAGCATTTT.

This clonotype was counted at least ten times. The rearrangement uses TRBV3-1 and TRBJ2-7; TRBD1 aligns across 9 bases. V gave up 3 bases and J gave up 3 bases; unmatched junction bases: 9. CDR1 is LGHDT, CDR2 YNNKEL, per germline (reference sequence). This CDR3 has 16 residues. CDR3: CASSHPGGQGSYEQYF. CDR3 in DNA: TGTGCCAGCAGCCATCCGGGGGGACAGGGTAGCTACGAGCAGTACTTC.

This clonotype was observed many times. V usage is TRBV4-3 and J usage is TRBJ2-1, with 8 bases matching TRBD2. V shed 0 bases and J 4 bases; nucleotides not matched to a gene: 5. The CDR3 totals 16 residues. Germline CDR1 LGHNA, CDR2 YSLEER. The CDR3 spells CASSQDGSGGYNEQFF. In nucleotides, the CDR3 is TGCGCCAGCAGCCAAGATGGCAGCGGGGGATACAATGAGCAGTTCTTC.

This clonotype has at least ten counts. The chain has TRBV11-2 and TRBJ2-7; D is unresolved. The CDR3 runs to 15 residues. V lost 4 bases, J lost 5 bases, and 18 bases lay in between. Germline CDR1 reads SGHAT; CDR2 reads FQNNGV. The CDR3 region is CASSSSLNARDEQYF. The CDR3 coding sequence is TGTGCCAGCAGCTCGTCTCTTAACGCTCGGGACGAGCAGTACTTC.

This clonotype came up a few times. V and J are TRBV9 and TRBJ1-6; D remains unclear. CDR3 length: 14 amino acids. The germline V and J ends were trimmed by 1 base and 5 bases, with 7 bases remaining between them. Looked up from germline, CDR1 is SGDLS and CDR2 is YYNGEE. The CDR3 DNA sequence: TGTGCCAGCAGCGTAAAAGTAGATAATTCACCCCTCCACTTT. Amino acid sequence: CASSVKVDNSPLHF.

The rearrangement links TRBV28 to TRBJ1-3; D possibly corresponds to TRBD1 (5 bases). V gave up 1 base and J gave up 2 bases, with 9 bases separating them. In germline, CDR1 is MDHEN, CDR2 SYDVKM. There are 15 residues in the CDR3. CDR3 protein: CASSLSGGTGNTIYF. Written as DNA, the CDR3 is TGTGCCAGCAGTTTATCCGGGGGGACTGGAAACACCATATATTTT.

This clonotype was observed many times. The chain links TRBV7-2 to TRBJ2-7; 8 bases agree with TRBD2. Per germline, CDR1 SGHTA and CDR2 FQGNSA. The ends lost 7 bases at V and 6 bases at J; junction bases unmatched: 17. CDR3 size: 16 residues. The DNA of the CDR3 is TGTGCCAGCACCCCGGGGAGCGGGAGAGGGTTGGGCGAGCAGTACTTC. This encodes CASTPGSGRGLGEQYF. Using reference TRBV7-2 and TRBJ2-7 for the parts outside the CDR3, the full variable domain is GAGVSQSPSNKVTEKGKDVELRCDPISGHTALYWYRQSLGQGLEFLIYFQGNSAPDKSGLPSDRFSAERTGGSVSTLTIQRTQQEDSAVYLCASTPGSGRGLGEQYFGPGTRLTVT.